Listed here are 28 T cell receptor beta chains from one sample, sequenced in a study of identical twins. TCRdb redid the calling of the 5' RACE reads with MiXCR, one entry per CDR3 protein. The sample lists approximately 690,000 distinct CDR3 sequences, roughly 6% occurring once. Specimen: naive T cells sorted from blood. These receptors all stem from a man between 18 and 35 years old in good health.

In this sample, this clonotype turned up a few times. The chain joins TRBV2 to TRBJ2-1; the match to TRBD2 covers 8 bases. This CDR3 is built from 15 residues. The germline V gene encodes CDR1 SNHLY and CDR2 FYNNEI. The V gene end was trimmed by 6 bases and the J gene end by 0 bases; junction bases not matched to a gene: 4. The CDR3 nucleotides are TGTGCCAGCAGCCACAGCGGGAGCTCCTACAATGAGCAGTTCTTC. Amino acids: CASSHSGSSYNEQFF.

This chain links TRBV7-2 with TRBJ1-5; 10 nucleotides align to TRBD1. Trimming took 6 bases from V and 5 from J; bases not matched to a gene: 7. There are 15 residues in the CDR3. Germline V gives CDR1 SGHTA, CDR2 FQGNSA. The CDR3 DNA reads TGTGCCAGCAGTTGGGACAGGGGACCCCATCAGCCCCAGCATTTT. This translates into CASSWDRGPHQPQHF. The complete variable domain, with remaining parts taken from reference TRBV7-2 and TRBJ1-5, reads GAGVSQSPSNKVTEKGKDVELRCDPISGHTALYWYRQSLGQGLEFLIYFQGNSAPDKSGLPSDRFSAERTGGSVSTLTIQRTQQEDSAVYLCASSWDRGPHQPQHFGDGTRLSIL.

This clonotype was detected many times. The genes are TRBV7-9 and TRBJ2-1, with TRBD1 as a possible D gene (6 bases). Trimming took off 6 bases at V and 10 bases at J, with 16 bases between the two ends. CDR3 size: 13 residues. Germline CDR1 is SEHNR and CDR2 is FQNEAQ (reference sequence). The chain's CDR3 is CASRRQQGHEQFF. CDR3 nucleotides: TGTGCCAGCAGAAGACAACAGGGACACGAGCAGTTCTTC. Together with reference TRBV7-9 and TRBJ2-1, the CDR3 gives the full variable domain: DTGVSQNPRHKITKRGQNVTFRCDPISEHNRLYWYRQTLGQGPEFLTYFQNEAQLEKSRLLSDRFSAERPKGSFSTLEIQRTEQGDSAMYLCASRRQQGHEQFFGPGTRLTVL.

This clonotype was recorded at least ten times. The CDR3 coding sequence is TGCAGCGCATTGGAATCCTACCAAGAGACCCAGTACTTC. This gives the protein CSALESYQETQYF. This chain links TRBV29-1 with TRBJ2-5; D gene ambiguous. The CDR3 extends over 13 amino acids. Germline V gene sequence: CDR1 SQVTM, CDR2 ANQGSEA. Trimming removed 7 bases at V and 0 bases at J, with 12 bases between.

This clonotype was seen many times. CDR3 sequence: CASSTRGVWGNQPQHF. Written as DNA, the CDR3 is TGTGCCAGCAGTACCCGGGGAGTCTGGGGCAATCAGCCCCAGCATTTT. The chain has TRBV12-3 or TRBV12-4 and TRBJ1-5; D is ambiguous. The V end lost 5 bases, the J end lost 2 bases, and 16 bases lay between the germline ends. The CDR3 runs 16 residues.

This clonotype has at least ten counts. V gene TRBV12-3 or TRBV12-4 combines with J gene TRBJ2-7; TRBD1 or TRBD2 may be the D gene (5 bases each). This CDR3 is built from 14 residues. Trimming stripped 3 bases from V and 2 bases from J, with 11 bases between. This CDR3 is CASSFRGEPYEQYF. DNA of the CDR3: TGTGCCAGCAGTTTCCGAGGGGAACCCTACGAGCAGTACTTC.

This clonotype has a count of ten or more. The chain couples TRBV4-3 to TRBJ2-7; 8 bases map to TRBD1. The CDR3 has 17 amino acids. In germline, CDR1 is LGHNA, CDR2 YSLEER. Losses at the gene ends were 0 bases for V and 4 bases for J; bases not matched to a gene: 11. This CDR3 is CASSQDLVRTGKYEQYF. The CDR3 nucleotides are TGCGCCAGCAGCCAAGATCTCGTAAGGACAGGGAAGTACGAGCAGTACTTC.

This clonotype was recorded many times. The chain links TRBV20-1 to TRBJ2-7; TRBD2 matches at 11 bases. V dropped 2 bases and J dropped 3; count of bases not matched to a gene: 6. The CDR3 is 15 amino acids. Germline V CDR1 and CDR2: DFQATT, SNEGSKA (reference sequence). This CDR3 reads CSARLAGGGGYEQYF. The DNA for the CDR3 is TGCAGTGCTAGACTAGCGGGAGGAGGGGGCTACGAGCAGTACTTC.

This clonotype was detected ten times or more. The V gene is TRBV20-1, the J gene TRBJ2-5; D remains ambiguous. The V gene's germline CDR1 is DFQATT and CDR2 SNEGSKA (reference sequence). The CDR3 totals 11 residues. Trimming shortened V by 5 bases and J by 0 bases, and 4 bases separated the two germline ends. The CDR3 sequence is CSAPDQETQYF. The CDR3 DNA sequence: TGCAGTGCTCCCGACCAAGAGACCCAGTACTTC.

This clonotype has ten or more counts. The chain uses TRBV12-3 or TRBV12-4 and TRBJ2-3, with 10 bases matching TRBD1. The CDR3 is made up of 15 amino acids. V lost 5 bases, J lost 4 bases, and 6 bases stayed unmatched. CDR3 nucleotide sequence: TGTGCCAGCAGTCCGGGACAGGGGTGGGCAGATACGCAGTATTTT. It encodes CASSPGQGWADTQYF.

The sample holds a few counts of this clonotype. This chain joins TRBV20-1 and TRBJ2-2, with 7 bases that match TRBD1. The CDR3 has 14 residues. The V and J ends lost 1 base and 5 bases, in that order; junction bases with no gene match: 4. Germline V CDR1 and CDR2: DFQATT, SNEGSKA (reference sequence). The CDR3 region is CSARAMTGTGELFF. As DNA, the CDR3 is TGCAGTGCTAGAGCTATGACAGGGACCGGGGAGCTGTTTTTT.

The chain recombines TRBV20-1 with TRBJ2-1, with 8 bases lining up with TRBD2. From germline, CDR1 is DFQATT and CDR2 SNEGSKA (reference sequence). With 3 bases clipped from V and 3 bases from J, the junction kept 4 bases outside the gene matches. CDR3 size: 14 residues. The chain's CDR3 is CSARKRENYNEQFF. CDR3 sequence (DNA): TGCAGTGCTAGGAAGCGGGAGAACTACAATGAGCAGTTCTTC.

This clonotype came up many times. This chain links TRBV4-2 with TRBJ2-2, with no clear D. The V end was cut by 8 bases, the J end by 2 bases, with 12 bases between. Germline lookup yields CDR1 LGHNA and CDR2 YNFKEQ. The CDR3 has 14 residues. For the CDR3, the DNA is TGTGCCAGCGGTGAGTGGCAAAACACCGGGGAGCTGTTTTTT. Protein: CASGEWQNTGELFF.

Comment on this clonotype: It may be a read error: a sequence one base away is much more abundant. The chain links TRBV24-1 to TRBJ2-4, with D possibly TRBD1 on 5 matching bases. The CDR3 has 11 residues. The germline gives CDR1 KGHDR, CDR2 SFDVKD. The CDR3 is CATSKGNIRYF. CDR3 in DNA: TGTGCCACCTCAAAGGGGAACATTCGGTACTTC.

Ten or more counts support this clonotype. The rearrangement links TRBV6-5 to TRBJ2-5, with 8 nucleotides matching TRBD1. Looked up from germline, CDR1 is MNHEY and CDR2 is SVGAGI. After removal of 0 bases from V and 5 bases from J, the junction contained 5 bases not matched to a gene. The CDR3 consists of 15 residues. CDR3 loop: CASSYSAGGSETQYF. The DNA of the CDR3 is TGTGCCAGCAGTTACTCGGCAGGGGGCAGTGAGACCCAGTACTTC.

This clonotype occurred a few times. The chain recombines TRBV28 with TRBJ2-7, with D unresolved. The CDR3 is 12 residues long. CDR1 MDHEN and CDR2 SYDVKM come from the germline V gene. The V end was cut by 5 bases, the J end by 1 base, with 6 bases between. In DNA form, the CDR3 reads TGTGCCAGCAGTACCTTTTCCTACGAGCAGTACTTC. As protein: CASSTFSYEQYF. Full variable domain (missing parts from reference TRBV28 and TRBJ2-7): DVKVTQSSRYLVKRTGEKVFLECVQDMDHENMFWYRQDPGLGLRLIYFSYDVKMKEKGDIPEGYSVSREKKERFSLILESASTNQTSMYLCASSTFSYEQYFGPGTRLTVT.

This clonotype was observed at least ten times. This chain joins TRBV5-1 and TRBJ2-7; D possibly matches TRBD1 or TRBD2 (5 bases each). Trimming left V 3 bases short and J 2 bases short, with 9 bases between. The germline V gene encodes CDR1 SGHRS and CDR2 YFSETQ. The CDR3 has 13 amino acids. The CDR3 sequence is CASSWDGTYEQYF. CDR3 nucleotide sequence: TGCGCCAGCAGCTGGGACGGAACCTACGAGCAGTACTTC.

This clonotype turned up a few times. V is TRBV9 and J is TRBJ2-5; TRBD1 agrees at 10 bases. The CDR3 has 15 amino acids. Germline loops: CDR1 SGDLS, CDR2 YYNGEE. J was trimmed by 5 bases and V by 3 bases; bases with no gene match: 7. The CDR3 region has the DNA TGTGCCAGCAGCGAGACAGGGGGCTCAGGGGAGACCCAGTACTTC. Translating it yields CASSETGGSGETQYF.

This clonotype was recorded a few times. This sequence joins TRBV20-1 and TRBJ2-1, with 8 bases matching TRBD2. Germline CDR1 and CDR2: DFQATT and SNEGSKA (reference sequence). J lost 9 bases, V lost 0 bases, and 13 bases had no gene match. The CDR3 is made up of 16 amino acids. CDR3 sequence reads: CSARDELRLARGEQFF. The CDR3, as DNA: TGCAGTGCTAGAGATGAGCTGAGACTAGCGAGGGGTGAGCAGTTCTTC.

This rearrangement joins TRBV30 to TRBJ2-4, with a tentative D call TRBD2 (6 bases). CDR1 and CDR2 from the germline V gene are GTSNPN and SVGIG (reference sequence). Trimming took 1 base from V and 6 from J, leaving 16 bases between them. The CDR3 runs to 15 residues. The CDR3 protein is CAWSDGIAARNIQYF. In DNA form, the CDR3 reads TGTGCCTGGAGTGACGGAATAGCGGCGAGAAACATTCAGTACTTC.

The table lists this clonotype with a few counts. J is TRBJ2-7 and V is TRBV27; TRBD1 matches 7 bases. This CDR3 is built from 14 residues. CDR1 is MNHEY and CDR2 is SMNVEV in the germline V gene (reference sequence). The ends lost 6 bases at V and 2 bases at J; junction bases unmatched: 7. The CDR3 bases are TGTGCCAGCAGGCCCCATACAGGGGCCTACGAGCAGTACTTC. Translated, it gives CASRPHTGAYEQYF.

This clonotype was counted many times. The chain is built from TRBV4-1 and TRBJ2-1, with D perhaps matching TRBD1 or TRBD2 (5 bases each). CDR1 and CDR2 from the germline V gene are MGHRA and YSYEKL. Trimming shortened V by 0 bases and J by 9 bases, and 15 bases separated the two germline ends. CDR3 length: 15 amino acids. Here the CDR3 reads CASSQDWGIRGEQFF. The CDR3 coding sequence is TGCGCCAGCAGCCAAGATTGGGGGATTAGGGGTGAGCAGTTCTTC.

This clonotype has just a few counts. The chain joins TRBV7-9 to TRBJ1-1; TRBD1 might be the D (5 bases). Trimming stripped 5 bases from V and 0 bases from J, with 13 bases between. CDR3 length: 15 residues. Germline CDR1 and CDR2: SEHNR and FQNEAQ (reference sequence). CDR3 in DNA: TGTGCCAGCAGCCACCTAGGGGCCATGAACACTGAAGCTTTCTTT. Protein sequence: CASSHLGAMNTEAFF.

This clonotype was seen many times. V is TRBV5-1 and J is TRBJ2-2; no definite D call. The CDR3 loop spans 14 amino acids. V was trimmed by 5 bases and J by 3 bases, leaving 11 bases between them. Germline V CDR1 and CDR2: SGHRS, YFSETQ. The CDR3, as DNA: TGCGCCAGCAGGGGCTGGCAGGACACCGGGGAGCTGTTTTTT. As protein: CASRGWQDTGELFF.

This clonotype has a count of ten or more. The chain combines TRBV29-1 with TRBJ1-1; 9 bases are shared with TRBD1. V dropped 5 bases and J dropped 1; count of bases not matched to a gene: 14. From germline, CDR1 is SQVTM and CDR2 ANQGSEA. The CDR3 spans 17 residues. CDR3 DNA: TGCAGCGTTAAAACGTGGGTGGGGACAGGGACGAACACTGAAGCTTTCTTT. Its protein product is CSVKTWVGTGTNTEAFF. The variable domain in full, with the rest retrieved from reference TRBV29-1 and TRBJ1-1, is SAVISQKPSRDICQRGTSLTIQCQVDSQVTMMFWYRQQPGQSLTLIATANQGSEATYESGFVIDKFPISRPNLTFSTLTVSNMSPEDSSIYLCSVKTWVGTGTNTEAFFGQGTRLTVV.

This clonotype was detected many times. The rearrangement links TRBV6-2 or TRBV6-3 to TRBJ2-4; perhaps D is TRBD1 or TRBD2 (5 bases each). The V end was cut by 2 bases, the J end by 4 bases, with 12 bases between. This CDR3 is built from 15 residues. Germline CDR1 reads MNHEY; CDR2 reads SVGEGT. The chain's CDR3 is CASSYVSGAKNIQYF. The DNA of the CDR3 is TGTGCCAGCAGTTACGTTTCCGGGGCAAAAAACATTCAGTACTTC.

The chain couples TRBV10-2 to TRBJ2-6, with TRBD2 matching 7 bases. The CDR3 totals 11 residues. Trimming removed 6 bases from V and 10 bases from J; junction bases left unmatched: 0. Germline CDR1 reads WSHSY; CDR2 reads SAAADI. CDR3 DNA: TGCGCCAGCAGCGGGGGGAACGTCCTGACTTTC. Translating gives CASSGGNVLTF.

This clonotype was seen ten or more times. The genes are TRBV20-1 and TRBJ2-3; D might be TRBD2 (6 bases). The CDR3 totals 14 residues. Trimming pared 3 bases from V and 3 bases from J, leaving 13 bases between. Germline CDR1 is DFQATT and CDR2 is SNEGSKA (reference sequence). CDR3 sequence reads: CSARPGSRTDTQYF. CDR3 nucleotide sequence: TGCAGTGCTAGGCCCGGGAGCAGGACAGATACGCAGTATTTT.